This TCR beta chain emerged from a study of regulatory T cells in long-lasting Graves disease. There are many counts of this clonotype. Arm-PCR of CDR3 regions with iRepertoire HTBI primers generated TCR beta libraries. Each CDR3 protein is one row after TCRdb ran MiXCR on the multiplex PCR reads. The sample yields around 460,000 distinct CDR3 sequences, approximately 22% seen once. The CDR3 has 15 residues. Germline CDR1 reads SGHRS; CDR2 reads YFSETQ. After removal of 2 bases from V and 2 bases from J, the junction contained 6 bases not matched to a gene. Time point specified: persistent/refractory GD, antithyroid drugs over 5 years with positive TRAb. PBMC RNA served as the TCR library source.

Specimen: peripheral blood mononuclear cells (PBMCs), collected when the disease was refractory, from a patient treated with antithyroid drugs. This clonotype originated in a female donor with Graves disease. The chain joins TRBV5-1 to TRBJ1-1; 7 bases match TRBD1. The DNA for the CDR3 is TGCGCCAGCAGCTTTTCGACAGGGTACAACACTGAAGCTTTCTTT. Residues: CASSFSTGYNTEAFF. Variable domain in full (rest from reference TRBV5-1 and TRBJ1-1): KAGVTQTPRYLIKTRGQQVTLSCSPISGHRSVSWYQQTPGQGLQFLFEYFSETQRNKGNFPGRFSGRQFSNSRSEMNVSTLELGDSALYLCASSFSTGYNTEAFFGQGTRLTVV.